This TCR beta chain was documented in a study of regulatory T cells in long-lasting Graves disease. Regarding time point: newly diagnosed GD, antithyroid drugs for less than 3 months. There was RNA extracted from PBMCs, and the TCR library was made from it. Trimming took 4 bases from V and 2 from J; bases not matched to a gene: 0. Germline CDR1 and CDR2: MNHNS and SASEGT. This CDR3 has 13 residues. This clonotype has a count of ten or more. Both iRepertoire HTBI primers and Arm-PCR of CDR3 regions were used to build the TCR beta libraries. MiXCR, run by TCRdb on the multiplex PCR reads, gives a single entry per CDR3 protein. The data show about 500,000 distinct CDR3 sequences, around 12% seen once. These same records also appear under a second study, on T cells in Graves' hyperthyroidism and ophthalmopathy.

Sequenced material: peripheral blood mononuclear cells (PBMCs), taken at new diagnosis, from a patient treated with antithyroid drugs. The chain links TRBV6-1 to TRBJ2-5; TRBD1 matches 8 bases. This TCR was recovered from a woman in her thirties with Graves disease. The CDR3 DNA sequence: TGTGCCAGCAGTGGGACAGGGCAAGAGACCCAGTACTTC. Translation gives CASSGTGQETQYF.